This T cell receptor beta chain comes out of a study of T cells in Graves' hyperthyroidism and ophthalmopathy. The CDR3 runs 16 residues. Per the germline V gene, CDR1 is MDHEN and CDR2 is SYDVKM. The germline V and J ends were trimmed by 2 bases and 0 bases, with 8 bases remaining between them. In patients aged 18 to 65, hyperthyroidism was newly diagnosed, with duration under 2 months. RNA transcripts served as the template for amplifying TCR beta CDR3 regions. When the TCR CDR3 underwent first-round RT-PCR, the HTBI primer set was used. Via MiXCR, TCRdb re-called the multiplex PCR reads, giving one row per CDR3 protein. Here the sample spans about 590,000 distinct CDR3 sequences, approximately 14% being singletons.

The sequencing sample was made of blood. The chain employs TRBV28 and TRBJ2-6; perhaps TRBD1 as D (6 bases). This sequence was found in a woman in her twenties or thirties with Graves' hyperthyroidism. The CDR3 nucleotides read TGTGCCAGCAGTTTAGACAGGAGCTCTGGGGCCAACGTCCTGACTTTC. Protein product: CASSLDRSSGANVLTF.